The entry below gives a single TCR beta chain sequence along with its context. Antigen unknown. This sample is drawn from a study of OX40 agonist ivuxolimab in advanced cancers. Study details: The treatment was a fully human IgG2 OX40 agonist, ivuxolimab.

There are 18 residues in the CDR3. The V and J ends lost 0 bases and 6 bases, in that order; junction bases with no gene match: 17. Overall study results and limits: The study observed clonal expansion of CD4+ and CD8+ blood T cells by week 6 at 0.1 to 3.0 mg/kg. Expanded clones belonging to CD8+ T cells outnumbered, on average, those of CD4+.

Baseline was the first blood sampling point, followed by cycle 4 day 1 and cycle 7 day 1. Sequencing used immunoSEQ multiplex PCR; TCRdb keeps in-frame clones, though not all of them. Here the sample spans tens of thousands of clones, about 88% being singletons. The clonotype originates from an adult with an advanced solid tumor such as melanoma, head and neck, liver or kidney cancer. This specimen was CD4+ or CD8+ T cells sorted from blood, taken in a trial of the OX40 agonist ivuxolimab. V is TRBV5-3 and J is TRBJ2-7, with 8 bases lining up with TRBD1. TRBV5-3 is assigned to the ORF class and has an uncertain function. CDR3 coding DNA: TGTGCCAGAAGCTTGGCCCATGCCGGACAGGGTGTTGGGGGCGAGCAGTACTTC. Residues: CARSLAHAGQGVGGEQYF.